These 13 T cell receptor beta chains originate from one sample sequenced in a study of blood T cell repertoires in COVID-19. The data were produced by immunoSEQ multiplex PCR, yet TCRdb's version contains in-frame clones alone and is incomplete. The repertoire holds roughly 410,000 clones, around 87% seen once, with 2% to 2.5% in the top ten. The specimen sequenced was peripheral blood. Every receptor here comes from a woman aged 55-70 years with COVID-19, enrolled during active disease.

The CDR3 here is CASREGYNEQFF. CDR3 in DNA: TGTGCCAGCAGAGAGGGCTACAATGAGCAGTTCTTC. The V gene is TRBV18, the J gene TRBJ2-1; maybe TRBD2 (5 bases). This CDR3 is 12 amino acids long. V lost 8 bases, J lost 3 bases, and 8 bases lay in between. Looked up from germline, CDR1 is KGHSH and CDR2 is LQKENI.

The chain couples TRBV2 to TRBJ1-2; possible D gene TRBD1, 5 bases. This CDR3 is 12 amino acids long. Germline V CDR1 and CDR2: SNHLY, FYNNEI. Trimming removed 8 bases at V and 3 bases at J, with 10 bases between. CDR3 DNA sequence: TGTGCCAGCTCCCGGGGGGACTATGGCTACACCTTC. This codes for CASSRGDYGYTF. Using reference TRBV2 and TRBJ1-2 for the parts outside the CDR3, the full variable domain is EPEVTQTPSHQVTQMGQEVILRCVPISNHLYFYWYRQILGQKVEFLVSFYNNEISEKSEIFDDQFSVERPDGSNFTLKIRSTKLEDSAMYFCASSRGDYGYTFGSGTRLTVV.

The chain employs TRBV7-8 and TRBJ2-2; the match to TRBD1 covers 10 bases. After removal of 5 bases from V and 8 bases from J, the junction contained 8 bases not matched to a gene. Germline assignment: CDR1 SGHVS and CDR2 FQNEAQ. This CDR3 has 15 residues. The CDR3 coding sequence is TGTGCCAGCAGCCCAGACAGGGGGCGCAAAGGGGAGCTGTTTTTT. Residues: CASSPDRGRKGELFF. Full variable domain (rest looked up from reference TRBV7-8 and TRBJ2-2): GAGVSQSPRYKVAKRGQDVALRCDPISGHVSLFWYQQALGQGPEFLTYFQNEAQLDKSGLPSDRFFAERPEGSVSTLKIQRTQQEDSAVYLCASSPDRGRKGELFFGEGSRLTVL.

J is TRBJ1-1 and V is TRBV9; 7 bases match TRBD1. The V gene end was trimmed by 7 bases and the J gene end by 2 bases; junction bases not matched to a gene: 5. CDR1 and CDR2 from the germline V gene are SGDLS and YYNGEE. The CDR3 contains 13 residues. CDR3 in amino acids: CASGGQLNTEAFF. CDR3 coding DNA: TGTGCCAGCGGGGGACAGCTAAACACTGAAGCTTTCTTT.

The genes are TRBV6-6 and TRBJ1-1, with unresolved D. The CDR3 totals 14 residues. In germline, CDR1 is MNHNY, CDR2 SVGAGI (reference sequence). Trimming shortened V by 2 bases and J by 0 bases, and 7 bases separated the two germline ends. The CDR3, as DNA: TGTGCCAGCAGTTACGCCAGAATGAACACTGAAGCTTTCTTT. Its translation is CASSYARMNTEAFF.

This chain connects TRBV28 to TRBJ1-2; a possible D gene is TRBD1 (6 bases). This CDR3 has 14 residues. Trimming pared 4 bases from V and 4 bases from J, leaving 13 bases between. CDR1 and CDR2 (germline): MDHEN, SYDVKM. Here the CDR3 reads CASSSRQAFYGYTF. The DNA for the CDR3 is TGTGCCAGCAGTTCCCGACAGGCCTTCTATGGCTACACCTTC.

This sequence joins TRBV6-5 and TRBJ1-2; 7 bases agree with TRBD1. Germline-derived CDR1 and CDR2 are MNHEY and SVGAGI. CDR3 size: 16 residues. V gave up 0 bases and J gave up 6 bases; unmatched junction bases: 10. In nucleotides, the CDR3 is TGTGCCAGCAGTTACTCTCGACAGGGAATTTCGAATGGCTACACCTTC. Translation: CASSYSRQGISNGYTF.

This clone came up a few times. The gene calls are TRBV6-5 and TRBJ1-6; weak D call: TRBD1 (6 bases). The ends were cut back, 5 bases at V and 7 bases at J, with 15 bases in the middle. CDR1 is MNHEY, CDR2 SVGAGI, per germline. This CDR3 contains 15 residues. CDR3 sequence: CASSRTRTGNSPLHF. The CDR3 bases are TGTGCCAGCAGTAGGACCAGAACAGGGAATTCACCCCTCCACTTT.

CDR3 coding DNA: TGCGCCAGCAGCATACAGGGGTTTAATGAAAAACTGTTTTTT. Translation gives CASSIQGFNEKLFF. The V call is TRBV5-1, the J call TRBJ1-4; 7 bases are shared with TRBD1. V shed 4 bases, J shed 4 bases, and the junction held 4 bases outside the gene matches. The germline gives CDR1 SGHRS, CDR2 YFSETQ. The CDR3 is 14 residues long.

The J gene is TRBJ1-2, the V gene TRBV28, with unresolved D. V lost 7 bases and J 4 bases, leaving 16 bases between the germline ends. CDR1 is MDHEN and CDR2 is SYDVKM in the germline V gene. The CDR3 sequence is 14 residues long. The DNA of the CDR3 is TGTGCCAGCACCCTTAGGCCGACAATCTATGGCTACACCTTC. Protein sequence: CASTLRPTIYGYTF.

V is TRBV19 and J is TRBJ1-4; 7 positions agree with TRBD1. The germline V gene encodes CDR1 LNHDA and CDR2 SQIVND (reference sequence). V dropped 6 bases and J dropped 0; count of bases not matched to a gene: 4. CDR3 length: 15 amino acids. The CDR3 nucleotides read TGTGCCAGTAGGAGACAGGGATCAACTAATGAAAAACTGTTTTTT. Encoded protein: CASRRQGSTNEKLFF.

This chain links TRBV5-6 with TRBJ2-2; 10 nucleotides align to TRBD1. V shed 0 bases and J 3 bases; nucleotides not matched to a gene: 8. Germline lookup yields CDR1 SGHDT and CDR2 YYEEEE. The CDR3 is 18 amino acids. The CDR3 DNA is TGTGCCAGCAGCTTGGGAATTGGGACAGGGGCTGACACCGGGGAGCTGTTTTTT. Translation: CASSLGIGTGADTGELFF. The complete variable domain, with remaining parts taken from reference TRBV5-6 and TRBJ2-2, reads DAGVTQSPTHLIKTRGQQVTLRCSPKSGHDTVSWYQQALGQGPQFIFQYYEEEERQRGNFPDRFSGHQFPNYSSELNVNALLLGDSALYLCASSLGIGTGADTGELFFGEGSRLTVL.

This clone was seen a single time. This chain joins TRBV7-2 and TRBJ2-3; D remains ambiguous. Germline-derived CDR1 and CDR2 are SGHTA and FQGNSA. This CDR3 spans 12 amino acids. V lost 1 base and J 8 bases, leaving 7 bases between the germline ends. CDR3 in amino acids: CASSLDGPTQYF. DNA for the CDR3: TGTGCCAGCAGCTTAGATGGGCCTACGCAGTATTTT.